The rows below give T cell receptor beta chains drawn from one sample of a study of T cells in Graves' hyperthyroidism and ophthalmopathy. MiXCR, applied by TCRdb to the multiplex PCR reads, yields one record per CDR3 protein. The profile covers approximately 560,000 distinct CDR3 sequences, with about a sixth appearing a single time and about 7% taken by the ten largest. What was sequenced was blood. These receptors all come from a woman aged 30 to 39 with Graves' hyperthyroidism. CDR3s include the opening cysteine and the closing phenylalanine or tryptophan. The listing skips clone size in some rows; elsewhere it reads once, few, many or a size class.

V,J,size,CDR3
TRBV5-1,TRBJ2-1,many,CASSAGATSSYNEQFF
TRBV20-1,TRBJ1-4,few,CSARVPIGQTSNGEKLFF
TRBV2,TRBJ2-5,many,CASSEGQETQYF
TRBV2,TRBJ2-5,.,CASSEAGSRAETQYF
TRBV28,TRBJ2-2,.,CASSADRRLFF
TRBV5-1,TRBJ1-5,.,CASSSRDKQPQHF
TRBV20-1,TRBJ2-1,many,CSAKGQGHNEQFF
TRBV24-1,TRBJ2-2,.,CATSDHGTGGPGELFF
TRBV7-9,TRBJ2-7,many,CASSLPSGNLGSSYEQYF
TRBV7-8,TRBJ1-4,many,CASSQSRDPSGVTTNEKLFF
TRBV4-1,TRBJ1-2,few,CASSPQDRVGYGYTF
TRBV7-9,TRBJ2-1,many,CASSPRQGNYNEQFF
TRBV3-1,TRBJ2-2,many,CASSPRGIARELFF
TRBV5-1,TRBJ1-4,many,CASSLTGTALNEKLFF
TRBV4-1,TRBJ2-7,few,CASSQEDRPYTYEQYF
TRBV20-1,TRBJ2-3,many,CSARDTGGTGNTDTQYF
TRBV14,TRBJ2-5,few,CASSQEEGETQYF
TRBV20-1,TRBJ2-2,many,CSARGADANTGELFF
TRBV5-1,TRBJ2-3,once,CASSLSLHGYTDTQYF
TRBV10-1,TRBJ2-3,many,CASRNKDRTDTQYF
TRBV4-2,TRBJ1-2,few,CASSQMGQLNYGYTF
TRBV7-8,TRBJ2-2,.,CASSLVGSLAATNTGELFF
TRBV6-1,TRBJ2-4,few,CASSEPLRGALRNIQYF
TRBV5-1,TRBJ2-1,.,CASSRGTDSYNEQFF
TRBV7-8,TRBJ1-5,many,CASTRDSNQPQHF
TRBV29-1,TRBJ2-5,many,CSVALILAGQKETQYF
TRBV20-1,TRBJ2-7,many,CSASEDREQYF
TRBV4-3,TRBJ2-1,few,CASSPTWRSSSYNEQFF
TRBV6-2/TRBV6-3,TRBJ1-5,many,CASRNYRGGSNQPQHF
TRBV28,TRBJ2-4,few,CASGPLRDRTIIQYF
TRBV7-2,TRBJ2-7,many,CASSLASSYEQYF
TRBV7-9,TRBJ2-1,many,CASSPPGLAVYNEQFF
TRBV7-3,TRBJ1-5,many,CASSPYHPGTPQHF
TRBV28,TRBJ2-2,many,CASSLRLASGELFF
TRBV6-2/TRBV6-3,TRBJ2-1,few,CASSYYVLWLREAPWGEQFF
TRBV6-6,TRBJ2-6,many,CASSYVSSGANVLTF
TRBV12-3/TRBV12-4,TRBJ1-4,.,CASSRGGGWNEKLFF
TRBV7-2,TRBJ2-5,.,CATGQGQETQYF
TRBV24-1,TRBJ1-5,many,CATSASGYGNQPQHF
TRBV5-5,TRBJ2-1,many,CASSKGGHYNEQFF
TRBV9,TRBJ1-2,few,CASSVGRPGTANYGYTF
TRBV18,TRBJ1-2,many,CASSPPGGYYGYTF
TRBV5-1,TRBJ1-4,few,CASSRDLDSFPNEKLFF
TRBV5-1,TRBJ2-2,many,CASSTGTSGSANTGELFF
TRBV20-1,TRBJ2-2,few,CSASLGSGELFF
TRBV6-1,TRBJ1-2,.,CASSGGDSGGVGYTF
TRBV10-3,TRBJ2-5,few,CAISVEFFETQYF
TRBV6-2/TRBV6-3,TRBJ1-2,many,CASSYVRDTYGYTF
TRBV20-1,TRBJ2-1,.,CSARGAGGVLEQFF
TRBV30,TRBJ1-4,many,CAWSPGQANEKLFF
TRBV3-1,TRBJ2-3,many,CASTPRAGQGTDTQYF
TRBV2,TRBJ1-1,.,CASKYREHTEAFF
TRBV5-1,TRBJ2-7,many,CASAAGAGYEQYF
TRBV20-1,TRBJ2-1,few,CSARDLESSYNEQFF
TRBV10-3,TRBJ2-5,.,CAISEQSQQETQYF
TRBV24-1,TRBJ2-5,many,CATSDYGGTEETQYF